This T cell receptor (beta chain) was captured by sequencing in a study of regulatory T cells in long-lasting Graves disease. This clonotype was counted between two and nine times. Time point: newly diagnosed GD, antithyroid drugs for less than 3 months. Following extraction of RNA from PBMCs, that RNA was used to make the TCR library. The germline V gene has CDR1 DFQATT and CDR2 SNEGSKA (reference sequence). This CDR3 has 14 residues. Trimming shortened V by 3 bases and J by 7 bases, and 15 bases separated the two germline ends. Assembly of TCR beta libraries relied on iRepertoire HTBI primers together with Arm-PCR of CDR3 regions. MiXCR, applied by TCRdb to the multiplex PCR reads, yields one record per CDR3 protein. The profile shows roughly 610,000 distinct CDR3 sequences, roughly 16% of them singletons. The same data also went into a second study, on T cells in Graves' hyperthyroidism and ophthalmopathy. That source notes: HTBI primers were employed in a first-round RT-PCR of the TCR CDR3.

The material sequenced was peripheral blood mononuclear cells (PBMCs), taken at new diagnosis, from a patient treated with antithyroid drugs. This receptor was obtained from a woman aged 30 to 39 with Graves disease. The chain is built from TRBV20-1 and TRBJ2-2; D possibly matches TRBD1 or TRBD2 (6 bases each). The CDR3 DNA reads as TGCAGTGCTAGCGGAGGGGGAACGAACGGGGAGCTGTTTTTT. Its translation is CSASGGGTNGELFF.